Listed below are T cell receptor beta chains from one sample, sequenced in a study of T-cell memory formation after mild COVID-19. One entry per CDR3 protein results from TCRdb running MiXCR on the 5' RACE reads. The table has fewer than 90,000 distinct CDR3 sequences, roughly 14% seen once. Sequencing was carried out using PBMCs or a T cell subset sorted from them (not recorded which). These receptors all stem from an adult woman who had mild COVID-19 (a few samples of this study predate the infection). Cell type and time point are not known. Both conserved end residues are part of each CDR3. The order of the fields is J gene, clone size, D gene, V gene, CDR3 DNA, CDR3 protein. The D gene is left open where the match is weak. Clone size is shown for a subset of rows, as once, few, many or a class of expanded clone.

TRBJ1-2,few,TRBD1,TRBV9,TGTGCCAGCAGCGCTTGGCCGACCCCGGGACAGGGTACCTATGGCTACACCTTC,CASSAWPTPGQGTYGYTF
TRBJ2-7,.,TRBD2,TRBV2,TGTGCCTCCACCGAAGGGCTAGCGGGAGGGCCGGTTGACGAGCAGTACTTC,CASTEGLAGGPVDEQYF
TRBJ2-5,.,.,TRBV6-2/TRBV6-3,TGTGCCAGCAGTCCCTCCTCCGGGTACCAAGAGACCCAGTACTTC,CASSPSSGYQETQYF
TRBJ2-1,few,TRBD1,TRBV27,TGTGCCAGCAGGGGTTTGGGGGCTCTACAGGGGGAGCAGTTCTTC,CASRGLGALQGEQFF
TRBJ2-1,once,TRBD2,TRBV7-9,TGTGCCAGCAGCGCCCTAGCGGGAGCGTTAGATGAGCAGTTCTTC,CASSALAGALDEQFF
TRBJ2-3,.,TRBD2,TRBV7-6,TGTGCCAGCAGCTTAGCGTTTGGAGGACTAGCGGGAGTTAGCACAGATACGCAGTATTTT,CASSLAFGGLAGVSTDTQYF
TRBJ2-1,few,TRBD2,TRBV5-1,TGCGCCAGCAGCTTGAGTACTAGCGGGAGTAATGAGCAGTTCTTC,CASSLSTSGSNEQFF
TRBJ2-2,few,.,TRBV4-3,TGCGCCAGCAGACTGGAGGGAGTTGGGACCGGGGAGCTGTTTTTT,CASRLEGVGTGELFF
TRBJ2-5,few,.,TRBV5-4,TGTGCCAGCAGCTTGGGGCCGGACGGTTCCAAGAGAACCCAGTACTTC,CASSLGPDGSKRTQYF
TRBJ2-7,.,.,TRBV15,TGTGCCACCAGCACCGGACTCTACGAGAAGTACTTC,CATSTGLYEKYF